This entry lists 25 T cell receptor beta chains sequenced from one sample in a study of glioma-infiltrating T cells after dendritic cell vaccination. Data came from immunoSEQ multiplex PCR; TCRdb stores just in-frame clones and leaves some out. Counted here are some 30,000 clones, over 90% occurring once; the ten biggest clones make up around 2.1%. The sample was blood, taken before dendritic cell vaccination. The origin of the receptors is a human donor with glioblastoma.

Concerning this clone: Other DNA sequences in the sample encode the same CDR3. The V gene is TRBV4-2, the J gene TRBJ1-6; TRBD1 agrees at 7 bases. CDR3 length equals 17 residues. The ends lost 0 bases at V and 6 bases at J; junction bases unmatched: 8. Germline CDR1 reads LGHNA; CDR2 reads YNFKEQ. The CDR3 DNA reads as TGTGCCAGCAGCCAAGATAAATCGGGGACAGTTAATTCACCCCTCCACTTT. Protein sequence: CASSQDKSGTVNSPLHF.

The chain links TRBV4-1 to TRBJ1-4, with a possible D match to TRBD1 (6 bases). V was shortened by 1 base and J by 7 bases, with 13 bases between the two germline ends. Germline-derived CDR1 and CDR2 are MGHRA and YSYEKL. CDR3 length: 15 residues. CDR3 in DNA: TGCGCCAGCAGCCAAGGAGGGGGGGCGGGTGAAAAACTGTTTTTT. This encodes CASSQGGGAGEKLFF.

CDR3 DNA: TGTGCCAGCTCGACAGGGGGCTTCACTGAAGCTTTCTTT. The encoded protein is CASSTGGFTEAFF. The J gene is TRBJ1-1, the V gene TRBV6-5, with 10 nucleotides matching TRBD1. The V gene's germline CDR1 is MNHEY and CDR2 SVGAGI. The CDR3 spans 13 residues. V was pared by 8 bases and J by 4 bases, with 4 bases of the junction left unmatched.

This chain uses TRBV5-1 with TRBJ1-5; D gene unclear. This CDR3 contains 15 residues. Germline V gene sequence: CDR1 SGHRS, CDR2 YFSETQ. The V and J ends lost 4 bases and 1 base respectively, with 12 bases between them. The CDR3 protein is CASSRDGGSNQPQHF. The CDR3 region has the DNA TGCGCCAGCAGCCGAGACGGCGGAAGCAATCAGCCCCAGCATTTT.

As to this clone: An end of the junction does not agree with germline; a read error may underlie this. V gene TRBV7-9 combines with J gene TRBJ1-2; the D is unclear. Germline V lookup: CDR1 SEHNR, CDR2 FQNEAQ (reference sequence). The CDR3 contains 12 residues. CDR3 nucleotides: TGTGCCAGCAGCTTAGGAGATTTCTTTGCCGACTTC. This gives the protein CASSLGDFFADF.

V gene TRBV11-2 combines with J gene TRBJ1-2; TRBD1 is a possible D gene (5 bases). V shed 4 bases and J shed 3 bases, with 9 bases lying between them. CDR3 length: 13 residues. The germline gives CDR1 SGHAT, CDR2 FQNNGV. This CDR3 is CASSSGGYYGYTF. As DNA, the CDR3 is TGTGCCAGCAGCTCGGGGGGGTACTATGGCTACACCTTC.

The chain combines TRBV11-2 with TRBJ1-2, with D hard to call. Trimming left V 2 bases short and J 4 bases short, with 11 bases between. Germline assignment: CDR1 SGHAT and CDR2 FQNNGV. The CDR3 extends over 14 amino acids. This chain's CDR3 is CASSLRPKRYGYTF. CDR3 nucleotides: TGTGCCAGCAGCTTAAGACCCAAGCGCTATGGCTACACCTTC.

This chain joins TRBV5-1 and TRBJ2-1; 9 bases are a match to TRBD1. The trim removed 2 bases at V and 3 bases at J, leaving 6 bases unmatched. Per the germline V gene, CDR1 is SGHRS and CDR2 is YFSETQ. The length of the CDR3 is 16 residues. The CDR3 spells CASSFIPGQGYNEQFF. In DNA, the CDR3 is TGCGCCAGCAGCTTTATACCGGGACAGGGCTACAATGAGCAGTTCTTC.

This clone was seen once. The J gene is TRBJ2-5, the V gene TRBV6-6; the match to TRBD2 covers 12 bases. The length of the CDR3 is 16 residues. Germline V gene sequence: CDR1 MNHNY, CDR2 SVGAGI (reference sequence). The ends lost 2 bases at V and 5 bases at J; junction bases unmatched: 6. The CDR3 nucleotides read TGTGCCAGCAGTTACCGGACTAGCGGGGTAGGGGAGACCCAGTACTTC. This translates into CASSYRTSGVGETQYF.

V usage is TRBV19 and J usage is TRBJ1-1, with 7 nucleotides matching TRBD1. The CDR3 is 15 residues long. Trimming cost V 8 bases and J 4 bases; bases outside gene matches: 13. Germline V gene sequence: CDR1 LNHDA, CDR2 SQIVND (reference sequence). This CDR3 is CASRDRAYETTEAFF. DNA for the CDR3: TGTGCCAGTCGAGACAGGGCGTATGAGACCACTGAAGCTTTCTTT. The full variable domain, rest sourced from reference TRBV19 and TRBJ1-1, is DGGITQSPKYLFRKEGQNVTLSCEQNLNHDAMYWYRQDPGQGLRLIYYSQIVNDFQKGDIAEGYSVSREKKESFPLTVTSAQKNPTAFYLCASRDRAYETTEAFFGQGTRLTVV.

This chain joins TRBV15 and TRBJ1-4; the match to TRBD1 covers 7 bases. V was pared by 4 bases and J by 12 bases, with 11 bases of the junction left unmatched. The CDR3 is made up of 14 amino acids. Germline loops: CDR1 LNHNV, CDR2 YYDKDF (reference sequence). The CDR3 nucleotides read TGTGCCACCAGCACGGACAGGTCGGGTGTACAACTGTTTTTT. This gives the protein CATSTDRSGVQLFF.

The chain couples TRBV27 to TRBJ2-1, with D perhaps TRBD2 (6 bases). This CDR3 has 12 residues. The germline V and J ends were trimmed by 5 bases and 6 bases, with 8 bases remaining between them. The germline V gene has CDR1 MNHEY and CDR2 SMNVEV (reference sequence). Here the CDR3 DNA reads TGTGCCAGCAGTCCCGGGGGCAATGAGCAGTTCTTC. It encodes CASSPGGNEQFF.

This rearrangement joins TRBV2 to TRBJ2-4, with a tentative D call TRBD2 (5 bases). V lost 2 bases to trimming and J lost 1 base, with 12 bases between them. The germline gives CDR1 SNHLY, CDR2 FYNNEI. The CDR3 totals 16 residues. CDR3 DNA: TGTGCCAGCAGTGAAAATGGGAGTGGGGCCAAAAACATTCAGTACTTC. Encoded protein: CASSENGSGAKNIQYF.

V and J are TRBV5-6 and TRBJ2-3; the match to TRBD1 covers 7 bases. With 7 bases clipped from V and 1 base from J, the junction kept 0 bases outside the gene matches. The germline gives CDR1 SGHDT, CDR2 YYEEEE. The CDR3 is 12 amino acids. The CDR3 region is CASGQGTDTQYF. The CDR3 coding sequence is TGTGCCAGCGGACAGGGCACAGATACGCAGTATTTT.

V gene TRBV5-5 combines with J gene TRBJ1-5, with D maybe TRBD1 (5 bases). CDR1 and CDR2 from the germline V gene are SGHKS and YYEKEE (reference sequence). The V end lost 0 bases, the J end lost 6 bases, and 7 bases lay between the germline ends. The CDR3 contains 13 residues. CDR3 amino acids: CASSLVGGQPQHF. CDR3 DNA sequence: TGTGCCAGCAGCTTGGTCGGGGGTCAGCCCCAGCATTTT.

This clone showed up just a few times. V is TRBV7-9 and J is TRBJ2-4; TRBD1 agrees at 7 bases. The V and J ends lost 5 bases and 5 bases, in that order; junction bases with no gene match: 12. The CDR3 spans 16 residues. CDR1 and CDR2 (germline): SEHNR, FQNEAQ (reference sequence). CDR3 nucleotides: TGTGCCAGCAGCCGACGACAGGGTGCATTAGAAAACATTCAGTACTTC. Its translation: CASSRRQGALENIQYF.

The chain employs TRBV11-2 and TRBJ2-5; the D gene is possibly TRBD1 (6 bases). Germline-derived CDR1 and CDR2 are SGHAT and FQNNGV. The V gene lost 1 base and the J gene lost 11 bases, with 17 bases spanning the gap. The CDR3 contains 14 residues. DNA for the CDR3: TGTGCCAGCAGCTTAGGGCACAGGGCGAGGGAGCAGTACTTC. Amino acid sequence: CASSLGHRAREQYF.

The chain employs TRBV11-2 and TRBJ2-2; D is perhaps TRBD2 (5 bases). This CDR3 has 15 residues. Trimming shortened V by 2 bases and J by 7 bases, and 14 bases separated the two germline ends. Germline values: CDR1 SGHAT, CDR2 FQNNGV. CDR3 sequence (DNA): TGTGCCAGCAGCTTATGGTCAGGAGGCGGCGGGGAGCTGTTTTTT. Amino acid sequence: CASSLWSGGGGELFF.

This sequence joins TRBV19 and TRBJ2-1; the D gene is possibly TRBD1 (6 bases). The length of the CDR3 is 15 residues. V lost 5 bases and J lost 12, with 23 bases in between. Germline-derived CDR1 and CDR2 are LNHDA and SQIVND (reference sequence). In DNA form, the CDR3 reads TGTGCCAGTAGTGGGGGCAGGGGAATTGGGGTTGGGCAGTTCTTC. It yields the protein CASSGGRGIGVGQFF.

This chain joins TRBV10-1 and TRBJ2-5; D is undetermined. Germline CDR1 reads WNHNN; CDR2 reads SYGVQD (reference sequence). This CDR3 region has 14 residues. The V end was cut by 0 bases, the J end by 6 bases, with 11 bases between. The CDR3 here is CASSESLGSKTQYF. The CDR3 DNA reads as TGCGCCAGCAGTGAGTCTTTGGGCAGTAAGACCCAGTACTTC.

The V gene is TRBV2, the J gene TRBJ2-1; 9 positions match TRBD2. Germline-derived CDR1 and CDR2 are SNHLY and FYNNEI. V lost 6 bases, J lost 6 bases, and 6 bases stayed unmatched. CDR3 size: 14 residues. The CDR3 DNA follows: TGTGCCAGCAGATTAGGCGGGGGGGCCAATGAGCAGTTCTTC. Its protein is CASRLGGGANEQFF.

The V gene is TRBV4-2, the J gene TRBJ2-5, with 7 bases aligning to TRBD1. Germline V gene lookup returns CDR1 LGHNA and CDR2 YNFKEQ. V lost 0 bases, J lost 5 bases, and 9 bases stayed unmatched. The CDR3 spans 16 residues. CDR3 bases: TGTGCCAGCAGCCAAGATCTTAGGACAGGAGTGGAGACCCAGTACTTC. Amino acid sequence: CASSQDLRTGVETQYF.

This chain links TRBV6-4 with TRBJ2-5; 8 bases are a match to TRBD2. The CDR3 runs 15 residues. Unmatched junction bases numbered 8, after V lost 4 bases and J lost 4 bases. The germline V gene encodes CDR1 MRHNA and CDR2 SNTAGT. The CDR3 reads CASSADGGATETQYF. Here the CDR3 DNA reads TGTGCCAGCAGTGCGGACGGGGGGGCAACAGAGACCCAGTACTTC.

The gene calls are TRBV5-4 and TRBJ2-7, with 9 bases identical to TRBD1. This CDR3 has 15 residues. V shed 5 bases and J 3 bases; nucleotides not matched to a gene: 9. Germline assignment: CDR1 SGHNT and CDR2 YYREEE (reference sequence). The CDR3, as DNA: TGTGCCAGCAGAGCCTCCGGGACAGGGATCTACGAGCAGTACTTC. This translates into CASRASGTGIYEQYF.

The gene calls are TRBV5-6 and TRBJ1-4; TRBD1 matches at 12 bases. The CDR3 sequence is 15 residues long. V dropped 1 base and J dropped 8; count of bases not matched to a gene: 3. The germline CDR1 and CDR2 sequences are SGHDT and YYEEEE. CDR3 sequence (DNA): TGTGCCAGCAGCTTGTGGGACAGGGGGCTCGAAAAACTGTTTTTT. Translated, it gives CASSLWDRGLEKLFF.